This T cell receptor beta chain derives from a study of T cells in Graves' hyperthyroidism and ophthalmopathy. CDR3 size: 15 residues. The J segment lost 5 bases and the V segment lost 4 bases, leaving 5 bases of the junction unmatched. This clonotype was picked up many times. RNA transcripts served as the template for amplifying TCR beta CDR3 regions. With the HTBI primer set, the TCR CDR3 went through a first round of RT-PCR. One entry per CDR3 protein results from TCRdb running MiXCR on the multiplex PCR reads. The sample includes 500,000 to 800,000 distinct CDR3 sequences, about 14% of them seen just once.

Sequencing was carried out using blood. The rearrangement joins TRBV12-3 or TRBV12-4 to TRBJ1-6; 7 positions agree with TRBD1. This TCR came from a woman aged 45-65 years with Graves' ophthalmopathy. CDR3 DNA sequence: TGTGCCAGCAGTTCAGGGACAGTAAATAATTCACCCCTCCACTTT. Translated: CASSSGTVNNSPLHF.